This TCR beta chain was captured in a study of beta chain features in type 1 diabetes. Study-wide background: Patients and healthy donors were similar in age, gender and cell yields. Study findings and constraints: The cDNA sequencing approach could over-represent high-TCR-expressing cells. Researchers report that Type 1 diabetes patients had moderately but significantly shorter TCRB CDR3s across all four CD4+ subsets. Type 1 diabetes patients had fewer VDJ junction insertions and more deletions.

This clone appeared a few times. Antigen: not known. This CDR3 region has 15 residues. V trimming: 9 bases; J trimming: 2 bases; junction bases outside the gene matches: 9. Germline CDR1 reads SNHLY; CDR2 reads FYNNEI. Expressed TCRB transcripts were sequenced because the entire RNA isolate underwent reverse transcription. Roughly 3.6 million reads, on average, came from each naive, central memory and regulatory T cell sample. Assay: immunoSEQ multiplex PCR; the TCRdb copy retains only in-frame clones and omits some. The table shows 130,000 or so clones, with roughly 10% occurring only once. The specimen sequenced was central memory CD4+ T cells from blood. The receptor comes from a man in his thirties or forties with type 1 diabetes. This chain connects TRBV2 to TRBJ2-7, with TRBD1 matching over 11 bases. The CDR3 sequence: CASIKSGQGAYEQYF. CDR3 DNA: TGTGCCAGTATTAAATCGGGACAGGGGGCCTACGAGCAGTACTTC.